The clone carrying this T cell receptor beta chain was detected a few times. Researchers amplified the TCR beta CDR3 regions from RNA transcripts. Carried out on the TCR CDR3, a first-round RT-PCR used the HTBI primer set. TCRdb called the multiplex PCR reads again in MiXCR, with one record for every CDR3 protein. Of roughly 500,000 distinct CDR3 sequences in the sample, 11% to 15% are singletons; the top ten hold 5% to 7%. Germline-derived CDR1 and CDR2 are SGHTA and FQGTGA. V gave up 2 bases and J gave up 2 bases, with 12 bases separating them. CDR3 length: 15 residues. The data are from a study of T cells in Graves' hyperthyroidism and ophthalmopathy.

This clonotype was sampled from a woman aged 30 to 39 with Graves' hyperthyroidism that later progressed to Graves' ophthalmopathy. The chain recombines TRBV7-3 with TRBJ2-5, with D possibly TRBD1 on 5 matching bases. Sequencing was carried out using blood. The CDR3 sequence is CASSLASQGQETQYF. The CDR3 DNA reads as TGTGCCAGCAGCTTAGCCTCGCAGGGTCAAGAGACCCAGTACTTC.